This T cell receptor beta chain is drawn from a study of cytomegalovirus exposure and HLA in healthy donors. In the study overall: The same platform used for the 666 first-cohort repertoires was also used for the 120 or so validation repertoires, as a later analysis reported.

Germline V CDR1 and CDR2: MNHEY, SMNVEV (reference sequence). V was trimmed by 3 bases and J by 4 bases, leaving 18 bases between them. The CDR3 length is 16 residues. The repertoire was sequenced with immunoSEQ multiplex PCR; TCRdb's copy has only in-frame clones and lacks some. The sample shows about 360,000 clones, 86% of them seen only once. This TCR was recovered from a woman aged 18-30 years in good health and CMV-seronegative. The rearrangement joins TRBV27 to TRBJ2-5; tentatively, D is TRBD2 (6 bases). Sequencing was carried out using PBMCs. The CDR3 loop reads CASSLQGGVRGETQYF. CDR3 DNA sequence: TGTGCCAGCAGTTTGCAGGGCGGGGTCCGGGGAGAGACCCAGTACTTC.